This T cell receptor (beta chain) is drawn from a study of shared clonotypes between healthy human individuals. Produced via immunoSEQ multiplex PCR; TCRdb's table is partial and in-frame only. This sample has about 550,000 clones; about 95% occur once, and the top ten carry 0.11%. Positive CCR7 selection of CD45RO-negative cells yielded the naive CD8 cells, and terminally differentiated effector memory CD45RA+ cells were excluded. Germline V gene lookup returns CDR1 SGHDT and CDR2 YYEEEE. Deletions cut 0 bases from V and 2 bases from J, with 12 bases between. There are 15 residues in the CDR3. This chain uses TRBV5-6 with TRBJ2-7; D not resolved. The specimen sequenced was naive CD8+ T cells sorted from blood. The clonotype was recovered from a woman aged 25 to 45 in good health. The chain's CDR3 is CASSLGAALAYEQYF. The CDR3 DNA reads TGTGCCAGCAGCTTGGGGGCCGCCTTGGCCTACGAGCAGTACTTC. Together with reference TRBV5-6 and TRBJ2-7, the CDR3 gives the full variable domain: DAGVTQSPTHLIKTRGQQVTLRCSPKSGHDTVSWYQQALGQGPQFIFQYYEEEERQRGNFPDRFSGHQFPNYSSELNVNALLLGDSALYLCASSLGAALAYEQYFGPGTRLTVT.